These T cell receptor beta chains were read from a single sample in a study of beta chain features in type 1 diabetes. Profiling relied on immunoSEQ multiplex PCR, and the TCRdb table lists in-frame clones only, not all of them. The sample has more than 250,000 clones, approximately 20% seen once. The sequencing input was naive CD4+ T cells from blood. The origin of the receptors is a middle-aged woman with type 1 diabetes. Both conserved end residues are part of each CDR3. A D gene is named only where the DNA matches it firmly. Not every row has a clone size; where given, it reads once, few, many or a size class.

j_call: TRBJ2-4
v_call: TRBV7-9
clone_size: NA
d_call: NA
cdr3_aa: CASSRDMGSDIQYF
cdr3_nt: TGTGCCAGCAGCCGGGACATGGGATCGGACATTCAGTACTTC

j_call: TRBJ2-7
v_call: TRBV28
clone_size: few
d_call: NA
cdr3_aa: CASSFRRGLRYEQYF
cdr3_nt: TGTGCCAGCAGTTTCCGTAGGGGGTTGCGCTACGAGCAGTACTTC

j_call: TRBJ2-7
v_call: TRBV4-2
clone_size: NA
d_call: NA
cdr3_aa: CASSQDFESSYEQYF
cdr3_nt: TGTGCCAGCAGCCAAGATTTCGAGAGCTCCTACGAGCAGTACTTC

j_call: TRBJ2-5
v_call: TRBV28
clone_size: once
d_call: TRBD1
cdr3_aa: CASSLGGTGSQETQYF
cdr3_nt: TGTGCCAGCAGTTTGGGGGGGACAGGGAGTCAAGAGACCCAGTACTTC

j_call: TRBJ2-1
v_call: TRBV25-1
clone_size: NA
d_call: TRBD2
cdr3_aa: CASRPAGVYGEQFF
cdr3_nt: TGTGCCAGCAGACCAGCGGGAGTTTACGGTGAGCAGTTCTTC

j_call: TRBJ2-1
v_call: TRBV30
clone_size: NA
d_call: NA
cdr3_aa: CAWLGGGGGNEQFF
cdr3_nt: TGTGCCTGGCTGGGGGGAGGGGGAGGCAATGAGCAGTTCTTC

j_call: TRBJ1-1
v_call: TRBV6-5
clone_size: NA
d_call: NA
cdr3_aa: CASSYSAGASLEAFF
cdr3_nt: TGTGCCAGCAGTTACTCGGCAGGGGCCTCCCTTGAAGCTTTCTTT

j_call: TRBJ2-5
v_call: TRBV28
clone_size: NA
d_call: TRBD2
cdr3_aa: CASSSNGLAGEETQYF
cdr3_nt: TGTGCCAGCAGTTCAAACGGACTAGCGGGGGAAGAGACCCAGTACTTC

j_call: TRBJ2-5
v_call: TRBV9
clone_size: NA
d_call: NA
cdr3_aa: CASSVDWQSQETQYF
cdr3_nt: TGTGCCAGCAGCGTAGATTGGCAGTCACAAGAGACCCAGTACTTC

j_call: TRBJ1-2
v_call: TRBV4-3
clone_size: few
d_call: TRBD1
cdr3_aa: CASSPGQGAPGYTF
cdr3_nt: TGCGCCAGCAGCCCGGGACAGGGGGCGCCCGGCTACACCTTC

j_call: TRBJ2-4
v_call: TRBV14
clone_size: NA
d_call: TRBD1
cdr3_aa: CASSSGQIKNIQYF
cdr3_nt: TGTGCCAGCAGCTCGGGACAGATAAAAAACATTCAGTACTTC

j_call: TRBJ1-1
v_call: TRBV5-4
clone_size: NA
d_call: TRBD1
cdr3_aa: CASSFHQGGNTEAFF
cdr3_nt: TGTGCCAGCAGCTTTCATCAGGGGGGCAACACTGAAGCTTTCTTT

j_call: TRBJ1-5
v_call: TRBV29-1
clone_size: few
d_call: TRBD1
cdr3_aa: CSVVGTGGKFGNQPQHF
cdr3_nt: TGCAGCGTTGTGGGAACAGGGGGTAAGTTCGGAAATCAGCCCCAGCATTTT

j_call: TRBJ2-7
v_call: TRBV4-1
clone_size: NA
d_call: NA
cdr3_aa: CASSQDTRNYEQYF
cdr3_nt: TGCGCCAGCAGCCAAGACACGAGAAACTACGAGCAGTACTTC

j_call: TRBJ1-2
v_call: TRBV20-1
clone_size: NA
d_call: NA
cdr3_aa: CSAAGGYGYTF
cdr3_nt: TGCAGTGCGGCGGGGGGTTATGGCTACACCTTC

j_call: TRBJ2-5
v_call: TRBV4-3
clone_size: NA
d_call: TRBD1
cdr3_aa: CASSPRDRGSETQYF
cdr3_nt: TGCGCCAGCAGCCCCCGCGACAGGGGGTCGGAGACCCAGTACTTC

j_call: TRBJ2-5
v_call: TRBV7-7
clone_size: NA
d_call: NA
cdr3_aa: CASSLGGDRQETQYF
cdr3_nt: TGTGCTAGCAGCTTAGGCGGGGACCGCCAAGAGACCCAGTACTTC

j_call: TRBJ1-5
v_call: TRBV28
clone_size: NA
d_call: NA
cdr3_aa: CASSNMRAGGNQPQHF
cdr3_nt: TGTGCCAGCAGCAATATGCGAGCAGGGGGCAATCAGCCCCAGCATTTT

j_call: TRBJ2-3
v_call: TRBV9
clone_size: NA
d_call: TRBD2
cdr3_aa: CASSVGRTAGGRMDTQYF
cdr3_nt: TGTGCCAGCAGCGTAGGTCGTACAGCGGGAGGAAGAATGGATACGCAGTATTTT

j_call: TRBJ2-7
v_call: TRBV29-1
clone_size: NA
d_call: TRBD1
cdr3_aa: CSVERQGVIDEQYF
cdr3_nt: TGCAGCGTTGAACGCCAGGGGGTTATCGACGAGCAGTACTTC

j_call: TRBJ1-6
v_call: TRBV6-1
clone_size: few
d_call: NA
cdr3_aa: CASSESGGGHF
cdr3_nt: TGTGCCAGCAGTGAATCGGGGGGCGGCCACTTT

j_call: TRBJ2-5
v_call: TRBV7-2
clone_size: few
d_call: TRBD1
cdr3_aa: CASSLGLQGASETQYF
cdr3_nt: TGTGCCAGCAGCTTAGGCTTGCAGGGGGCCTCGGAGACCCAGTACTTC

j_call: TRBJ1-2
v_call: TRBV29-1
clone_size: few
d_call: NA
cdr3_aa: CSVARGSDHPYGYTF
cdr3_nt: TGCAGCGTGGCCCGGGGGAGCGACCACCCTTATGGCTACACCTTC

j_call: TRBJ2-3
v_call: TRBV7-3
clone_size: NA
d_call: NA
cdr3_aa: CASSLAEADTQYF
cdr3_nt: TGTGCCAGCAGCTTGGCTGAAGCAGATACGCAGTATTTT